This passage covers 27 T cell receptor beta chains from one sample sequenced in a study of T cells in Graves' hyperthyroidism and ophthalmopathy. RNA transcripts yielded amplified TCR beta CDR3 regions. Primed by the HTBI set, a first-round RT-PCR was run on the TCR CDR3. TCRdb fed the multiplex PCR reads into MiXCR, producing one record per CDR3 protein. The sample records fewer than 450,000 distinct CDR3 sequences, around 20% being singletons. Material for sequencing was blood. Receptors originate from a man younger than 35 with Graves' ophthalmopathy.

This clonotype was seen repeatedly, ten times or more. V and J are TRBV2 and TRBJ1-2; D is unclear. This CDR3 is 14 amino acids long. The germline V gene encodes CDR1 SNHLY and CDR2 FYNNEI. Trimming removed 2 bases at V and 2 bases at J, with 9 bases between. CDR3 amino acids: CASSERAANYGYTF. The CDR3 DNA reads TGTGCCAGCAGTGAAAGGGCGGCAAACTATGGCTACACCTTC.

Worth noting for this clonotype: A much larger clone sits a single nucleotide away, making a read error possible. V and J are TRBV20-1 and TRBJ1-2; maybe TRBD1 (6 bases). Germline V gives CDR1 DFQATT, CDR2 SNEGSKA (reference sequence). Trimming shortened V by 7 bases and J by 3 bases, and 15 bases separated the two germline ends. This CDR3 is built from 13 residues. CDR3 bases: TGCAGTGTCCGGACAGCGACTGACTATGGCTACACCTTC. Protein: CSVRTATDYGYTF.

This clonotype was observed at least ten times. The genes are TRBV12-3 or TRBV12-4 and TRBJ1-2; D gene unclear. Trimming stripped 5 bases from V and 4 bases from J, with 11 bases between. The CDR3 totals 13 residues. The DNA for the CDR3 is TGTGCCAGCAGTGACACTCCTAGCTATGGCTACACCTTC. Its translation: CASSDTPSYGYTF.

The sample holds a few counts of this clonotype. The V call is TRBV7-9, the J call TRBJ2-1, with TRBD2 identical over 16 bases. The CDR3 spans 22 residues. The V gene's germline CDR1 is SEHNR and CDR2 FQNEAQ (reference sequence). Unmatched junction bases numbered 14, after V lost 3 bases and J lost 0 bases. The DNA for the CDR3 is TGTGCCAGCAGCTTGTCCGGGACTAGCGGGGGGGCCCTTTTTAGCTCCTACAATGAGCAGTTCTTC. Translation gives CASSLSGTSGGALFSSYNEQFF. Full variable domain (remainder filled in from reference TRBV7-9 and TRBJ2-1): DTGVSQNPRHKITKRGQNVTFRCDPISEHNRLYWYRQTLGQGPEFLTYFQNEAQLEKSRLLSDRFSAERPKGSFSTLEIQRTEQGDSAMYLCASSLSGTSGGALFSSYNEQFFGPGTRLTVL.

This clonotype came up a few times. The J gene is TRBJ1-2, the V gene TRBV24-1; no clear D. Trimming removed 2 bases at V and 5 bases at J, with 11 bases between. The length of the CDR3 is 14 residues. Germline V lookup: CDR1 KGHDR, CDR2 SFDVKD. The DNA for the CDR3 is TGTGCCACCAGTGATTCTCAGACGTTATATGGCTACACCTTC. It translates to CATSDSQTLYGYTF.

The chain combines TRBV7-8 with TRBJ2-3, with no clear D. The CDR3 consists of 14 residues. The ends were cut back, 8 bases at V and 5 bases at J, with 17 bases in the middle. Germline CDR1 is SGHVS and CDR2 is FQNEAQ. The CDR3 DNA reads TGTGCCAGCTCGACCCGGACCGTGGTAGATACGCAGTATTTT. Translated, it gives CASSTRTVVDTQYF.

This sequence joins TRBV19 and TRBJ1-2; the D is unclear. V gave up 1 base and J gave up 0 bases, with 9 bases separating them. Germline CDR1 and CDR2: LNHDA and SQIVND (reference sequence). The CDR3 has 15 residues. CDR3 DNA sequence: TGTGCCAGTAGTATAGTCTGGAGTTCTAACTATGGCTACACCTTC. As protein: CASSIVWSSNYGYTF.

In this sample, this clonotype turned up many times. J is TRBJ1-2 and V is TRBV6-1; 8 nucleotides agree with TRBD1. This CDR3 spans 14 amino acids. Germline loops: CDR1 MNHNS, CDR2 SASEGT. V lost 1 base to trimming and J lost 5 bases; unmatched junction nucleotides: 3. The CDR3 bases are TGTGCCAGCAGTGAAGAGACAGGGGCTTATGGCTACACCTTC. Amino acids: CASSEETGAYGYTF.

Many counts were recorded for this clonotype. The chain joins TRBV24-1 to TRBJ2-5; possible D gene TRBD1, 6 bases. V lost 5 bases and J 2 bases, leaving 11 bases between the germline ends. The CDR3 length is 14 residues. Germline V CDR1 and CDR2: KGHDR, SFDVKD. CDR3 DNA: TGTGCCACCAGTGCCGGACAGCAGCAAGAGACCCAGTACTTC. Amino acids: CATSAGQQQETQYF.

V gene TRBV28 combines with J gene TRBJ2-3; 7 bases are a match to TRBD2. The CDR3 sequence is 16 residues long. Germline CDR1 MDHEN, CDR2 SYDVKM. V trimming: 8 bases; J trimming: 4 bases; junction bases outside the gene matches: 15. The CDR3 spells CASGSGNSGAADTQYF. The CDR3 coding sequence is TGTGCCAGCGGGTCGGGGAACAGCGGGGCCGCAGATACGCAGTATTTT.

This chain connects TRBV5-4 to TRBJ1-5; no reliable D call. Deletions cut 1 base from V and 5 bases from J, with 4 bases between. This CDR3 region has 12 residues. Germline V gene sequence: CDR1 SGHNT, CDR2 YYREEE (reference sequence). The CDR3: CASSLKDQPQHF. Written as DNA, the CDR3 is TGTGCCAGCAGCTTGAAGGATCAGCCCCAGCATTTT.

This clonotype was picked up many times. The chain employs TRBV5-1 and TRBJ2-3; TRBD2 aligns across 7 bases. The CDR3 runs to 15 residues. The V gene end was trimmed by 0 bases and the J gene end by 0 bases; junction bases not matched to a gene: 1. The germline V gene encodes CDR1 SGHRS and CDR2 YFSETQ. For the CDR3, the DNA is TGCGCCAGCAGCTTGGAAGCGGGGAGCACAGATACGCAGTATTTT. Amino acids: CASSLEAGSTDTQYF.

This clonotype has at least ten counts. The chain combines TRBV7-8 with TRBJ1-6; possible D gene TRBD1, 6 bases. Trimming removed 8 bases from V and 8 bases from J, with 13 bases in between. CDR3 size: 13 residues. Germline V lookup: CDR1 SGHVS, CDR2 FQNEAQ. The CDR3 sequence is CASSPNRDSPLHF. The CDR3 DNA is TGTGCCAGCTCACCTAACAGGGATTCACCCCTCCACTTT.

Comments on this clonotype: This may be a read error: a much more frequent sequence differs by one nucleotide. The chain uses TRBV5-1 and TRBJ2-1; D call uncertain. The CDR3 runs 13 residues. Germline V gene lookup returns CDR1 SGHRS and CDR2 YFSETQ. The CDR3 sequence is CATRIGSCNEQFF. CDR3 in DNA: TGCGCCACCCGCATTGGGTCCTGCAATGAGCAGTTCTTC.

The chain has TRBV10-1 and TRBJ1-5; D unresolved. CDR1 and CDR2 from the germline V gene are WNHNN and SYGVQD (reference sequence). V shed 3 bases and J shed 4 bases, with 10 bases lying between them. This CDR3 has 14 amino acids. CDR3 sequence reads: CASSEKPKNQPQHF. CDR3 DNA: TGCGCCAGCAGTGAAAAGCCGAAGAATCAGCCCCAGCATTTT.

The table lists this clonotype with many counts. V is TRBV5-5 and J is TRBJ1-1, with 7 bases that match TRBD1. V lost 4 bases to trimming and J lost 0 bases; unmatched junction nucleotides: 15. This CDR3 has 18 amino acids. In germline, CDR1 is SGHKS, CDR2 YYEKEE (reference sequence). The CDR3 region is CASSPDYTRQGVNTEAFF. DNA of the CDR3: TGTGCCAGCAGCCCAGACTACACGAGACAGGGCGTGAACACTGAAGCTTTCTTT.

The chain uses TRBV4-1 and TRBJ2-3; D is uncertain. The CDR3 is made up of 15 amino acids. V was trimmed by 1 base and J by 2 bases, leaving 10 bases between them. Germline V gives CDR1 MGHRA, CDR2 YSYEKL. CDR3 DNA sequence: TGCGCCAGCAGCCAAGTCCAAGGTGACACAGATACGCAGTATTTT. It specifies CASSQVQGDTDTQYF.

This clonotype was counted at least ten times. The chain uses TRBV2 and TRBJ2-6, with D hard to call. CDR3 size: 11 residues. V shed 8 bases and J shed 3 bases, with 2 bases lying between them. Germline CDR1 SNHLY, CDR2 FYNNEI. The CDR3 DNA follows: TGTGCCAGCCTTGGGGCCAACGTCCTGACTTTC. It specifies CASLGANVLTF.

There are a few counts of this clonotype. DNA of the CDR3: TGCGCCAGCCGACTAGCGGGGCGCACAGATACGCAGTATTTT. Translation gives CASRLAGRTDTQYF. The V and J genes are TRBV10-2 and TRBJ2-3, with 11 bases fitting TRBD2. Unmatched junction bases numbered 2, after V lost 8 bases and J lost 1 base. This CDR3 spans 14 amino acids. Germline values: CDR1 WSHSY, CDR2 SAAADI.

The rearrangement links TRBV7-3 to TRBJ2-2; D possibly corresponds to TRBD1 (6 bases). Germline V gene lookup returns CDR1 SGHTA and CDR2 FQGTGA. Trimming took off 5 bases at V and 3 bases at J, with 16 bases between the two ends. The CDR3 has 16 amino acids. CDR3 amino acids: CASSPQLGADTGELFF. CDR3 DNA sequence: TGTGCCAGCAGCCCCCAGTTGGGGGCGGACACCGGGGAGCTGTTTTTT. The entire variable domain, with the rest obtained from reference TRBV7-3 and TRBJ2-2, is as follows: GAGVSQTPSNKVTEKGKYVELRCDPISGHTALYWYRQSLGQGPEFLIYFQGTGAADDSGLPNDRFFAVRPEGSVSTLKIQRTERGDSAVYLCASSPQLGADTGELFFGEGSRLTVL.

This clonotype turned up a few times. V is TRBV14 and J is TRBJ1-1; weak D call: TRBD1 (5 bases). Trimming took 0 bases from V and 10 from J, leaving 18 bases between them. Germline loops: CDR1 SGHDN, CDR2 FVKESK. The CDR3 has 15 amino acids. CDR3 DNA sequence: TGTGCCAGCAGCCAAGAATCTTCAGGGTGGGGAGGAGCTTTCTTT. Protein: CASSQESSGWGGAFF.

This chain uses TRBV10-3 with TRBJ1-2; no clear D. Trimming left V 10 bases short and J 1 base short, with 13 bases between. Germline CDR1 and CDR2: ENHRY and SYGVKD. CDR3 length: 13 residues. The CDR3 DNA sequence: TGTGCCACTCACGGAGAGAATAACTATGGCTACACCTTC. Its protein is CATHGENNYGYTF.

There are many counts of this clonotype. The chain recombines TRBV7-8 with TRBJ2-3; D might be TRBD2 (7 bases). There are 17 residues in the CDR3. V dropped 0 bases and J dropped 5 bases, with 18 bases sitting between them. CDR1 is SGHVS, CDR2 FQNEAQ, per germline. DNA for the CDR3: TGTGCCAGCAGCTTAGCGTTGGCGGGGGCAGGGGTAGATACGCAGTATTTT. Translating gives CASSLALAGAGVDTQYF.

This clonotype was observed a handful of times. J is TRBJ2-3 and V is TRBV3-1, with a weak D call TRBD2 (7 bases). The CDR3 loop spans 17 amino acids. Germline CDR1 and CDR2: LGHDT and YNNKEL (reference sequence). Trimming removed 5 bases at V and 1 base at J, with 19 bases between. CDR3 coding DNA: TGTGCCAGCAGCAGGTCCGTGGGCGGGGGCCGCACAGATACGCAGTATTTT. This translates into CASSRSVGGGRTDTQYF.

This clonotype has just a few counts. The chain uses TRBV7-9 and TRBJ2-1; 7 nucleotides agree with TRBD1. The CDR3 is 17 amino acids. Trimming took 4 bases from V and 3 from J; bases not matched to a gene: 12. The V gene's germline CDR1 is SEHNR and CDR2 FQNEAQ (reference sequence). The CDR3 is CASSSPLTGSLYNEQFF. In DNA, the CDR3 is TGTGCCAGCAGCTCACCGTTGACAGGGTCCCTCTACAATGAGCAGTTCTTC.

Only a few counts were recorded for this clonotype. The gene calls are TRBV27 and TRBJ1-3, with 9 bases aligning to TRBD1. This CDR3 is built from 18 residues. In germline, CDR1 is MNHEY, CDR2 SMNVEV (reference sequence). The trim removed 0 bases at V and 3 bases at J, leaving 9 bases unmatched. The CDR3 spells CASSLSGTGIFGGNTIYF. The CDR3 nucleotides are TGTGCCAGCAGTTTATCGGGGACAGGGATCTTTGGTGGAAACACCATATATTTT.

This clonotype was counted only a few times. CDR3 coding DNA: TGTGCCAGCAGCTTTAGACAGGCTGGCACAGATACGCAGTATTTT. It yields the protein CASSFRQAGTDTQYF. J is TRBJ2-3 and V is TRBV5-4; D is possibly TRBD1 (6 bases). The ends were cut back, 2 bases at V and 1 base at J, with 11 bases in the middle. This CDR3 is 15 amino acids long. Germline CDR1 SGHNT, CDR2 YYREEE (reference sequence).